Below, one T cell receptor (beta chain) is given with its context. Its specific antigen is unknown. The input lacks base qualities; no much larger clone sits a single base away. The data were taken from a study of early T cells in non-severe SARS-CoV-2 infection (dated by TCRdb to the early 2020s). Concerning the study at large: Because TCR sequencing relied on bulk RNA taken from unsorted whole blood, pairing of alpha and beta chains was not possible.

The CDR3 holds 14 amino acids from the cysteine to the phenylalanine. The only DNA kept is the CDR3, 42 bases in frame from the first base. Trimmed from V: 4 bases; trimmed from J: 5 bases; junction bases lacking a gene match: 4. CDR1 KGHSH and CDR2 LQKENI were looked up in the germline V gene. Library preparation employed 5' RACE. The sample was run on a NextSeq 500. The TCR library protocol attached unique molecular identifiers to individual cDNA molecules to correct for sequencing error and PCR bias. Both TCR alpha and beta chains were sequenced, and tight co-correlation was observed between alpha and beta sequence abundances in each sample. As for the original processing: Decombinator V4 was used to annotate the V gene, J gene and CDR3 of the TCR sequences. Expanded TCRs were defined as changing significantly between any two time points under a Poisson model with p below 0.0001. TCR abundances were normalised to the total number of TCRs sequenced per sample and expressed as counts per million. TRAV1-2 paired with TRAJ12, TRAJ20 or TRAJ33 defined MAIT TCRs, while TRAV10 paired with TRAJ18 defined iNKT TCRs. VDJdb, accessed 1 November 2021, was searched for CMV, EBV and SARS-CoV-2 annotated TCRs, with TCRs annotated for multiple antigens excluded. TCRdb took the public reads, trimmed them with fastp at Q25, ran MiXCR for clone calling and kept in-frame beta chains. Every distinct CDR3 protein forms one entry, paired with its most common genes and DNA. The V and J calls were not made by the authors but by TCRdb's processing. The sample table lists tens of thousands of distinct CDR3 sequences, roughly an eighth of them with a count of one. The biggest ten clones account for roughly 8.3% of the sample.

Study-level results and caveats: VDJdb matching was skewed toward anti-spike CD8 responses and likely underestimated virus-specific expansions by missing private and CD4 specificities.

Set within a cohort of healthcare workers in London, UK, this nested case-control study involved weekly PCR testing of nasopharyngeal swabs along with blood sampling. Healthcare workers were recruited during the week of the UK lockdown, between 23 and 31 March 2020, and followed weekly for up to roughly 15 weeks. Sequenced sample: whole blood. This TCR derives from an adult who was a healthcare worker with PCR-confirmed SARS-CoV-2 infection or an uninfected control (not recorded which). The sequence links TRBV18 to TRBJ1-4, with TRBD1 identical over 7 junction bases. The DNA sequence is TGTGCCAGCTCACGGGACAGCCCGAATGAAAAACTGTTTTTT. This sequence encodes CASSRDSPNEKLFF.